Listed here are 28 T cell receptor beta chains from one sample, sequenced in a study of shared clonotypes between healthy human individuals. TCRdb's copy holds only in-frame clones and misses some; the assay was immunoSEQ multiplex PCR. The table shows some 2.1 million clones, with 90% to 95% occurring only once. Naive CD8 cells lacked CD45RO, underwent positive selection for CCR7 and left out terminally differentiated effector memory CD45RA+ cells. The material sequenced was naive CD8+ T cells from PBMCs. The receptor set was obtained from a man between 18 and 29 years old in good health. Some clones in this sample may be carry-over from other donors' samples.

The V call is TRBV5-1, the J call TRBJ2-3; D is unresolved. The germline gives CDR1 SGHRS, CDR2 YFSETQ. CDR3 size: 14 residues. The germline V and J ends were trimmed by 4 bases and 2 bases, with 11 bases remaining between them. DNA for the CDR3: TGCGCCAGCAGCCCAGCGAGTATCACAGATACGCAGTATTTT. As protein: CASSPASITDTQYF.

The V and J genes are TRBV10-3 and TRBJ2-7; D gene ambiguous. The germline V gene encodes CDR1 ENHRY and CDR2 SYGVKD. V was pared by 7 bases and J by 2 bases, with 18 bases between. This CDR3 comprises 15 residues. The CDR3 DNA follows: TGTGCCATCAACTCCCGAGTGGGATCGACCTACGAGCAGTACTTC. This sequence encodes CAINSRVGSTYEQYF.

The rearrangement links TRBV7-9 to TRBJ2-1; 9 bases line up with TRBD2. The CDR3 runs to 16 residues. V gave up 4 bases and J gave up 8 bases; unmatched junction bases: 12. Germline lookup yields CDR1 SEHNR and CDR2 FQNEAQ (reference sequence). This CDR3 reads CASSSQAGGPEDEQFF. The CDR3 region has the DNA TGTGCCAGCAGCTCCCAAGCGGGAGGCCCGGAGGATGAGCAGTTCTTC. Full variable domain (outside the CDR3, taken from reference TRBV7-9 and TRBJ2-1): DTGVSQNPRHKITKRGQNVTFRCDPISEHNRLYWYRQTLGQGPEFLTYFQNEAQLEKSRLLSDRFSAERPKGSFSTLEIQRTEQGDSAMYLCASSSQAGGPEDEQFFGPGTRLTVL.

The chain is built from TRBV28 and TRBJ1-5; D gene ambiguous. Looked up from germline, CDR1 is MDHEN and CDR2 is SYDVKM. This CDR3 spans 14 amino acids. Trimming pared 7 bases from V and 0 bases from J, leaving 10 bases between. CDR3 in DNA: TGTGCCAGCAATCTGGGCTATAGCAATCAGCCCCAGCATTTT. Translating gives CASNLGYSNQPQHF.

CDR3 nucleotides: TGTGCCAGCAGCTTAAACCCGGGGAATTTAAACAAAAACATTCAGTACTTC. It encodes CASSLNPGNLNKNIQYF. This chain connects TRBV7-9 to TRBJ2-4, with D possibly being TRBD2 (5 bases). This CDR3 contains 17 residues. The germline gives CDR1 SEHNR, CDR2 FQNEAQ (reference sequence). Deletions cut 2 bases from V and 3 bases from J, with 17 bases between.

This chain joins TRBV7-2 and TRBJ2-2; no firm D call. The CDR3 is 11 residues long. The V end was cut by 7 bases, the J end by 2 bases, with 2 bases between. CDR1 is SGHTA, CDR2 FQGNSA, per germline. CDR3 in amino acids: CASTNTGELFF. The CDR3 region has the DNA TGTGCCAGCACAAACACCGGGGAGCTGTTTTTT.

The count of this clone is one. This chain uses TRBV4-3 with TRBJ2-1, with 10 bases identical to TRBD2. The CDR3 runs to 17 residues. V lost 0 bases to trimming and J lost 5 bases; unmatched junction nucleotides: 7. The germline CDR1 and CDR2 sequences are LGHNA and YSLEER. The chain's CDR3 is CASSQDRAGGPNNEQFF. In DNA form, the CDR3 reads TGCGCCAGCAGCCAAGATCGAGCGGGAGGGCCAAACAATGAGCAGTTCTTC.

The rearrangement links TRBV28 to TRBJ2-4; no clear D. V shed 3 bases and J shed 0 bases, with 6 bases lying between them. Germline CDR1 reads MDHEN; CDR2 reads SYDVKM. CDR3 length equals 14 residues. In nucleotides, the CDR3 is TGTGCCAGCAGTTTCTCAGAAGCCAAAAACATTCAGTACTTC. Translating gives CASSFSEAKNIQYF.

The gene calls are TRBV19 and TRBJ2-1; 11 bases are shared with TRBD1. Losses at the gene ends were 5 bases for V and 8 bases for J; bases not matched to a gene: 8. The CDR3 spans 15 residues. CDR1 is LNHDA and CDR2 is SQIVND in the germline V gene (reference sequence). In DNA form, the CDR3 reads TGTGCCAGTAGTCCTGGGACAGGGGGAATGGATGAGCAGTTCTTC. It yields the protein CASSPGTGGMDEQFF.

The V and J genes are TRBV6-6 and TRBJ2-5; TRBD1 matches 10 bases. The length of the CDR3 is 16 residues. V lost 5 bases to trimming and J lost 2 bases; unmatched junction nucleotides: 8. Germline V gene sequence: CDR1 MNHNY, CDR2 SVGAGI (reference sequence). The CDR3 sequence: CASSTWTGGLQETQYF. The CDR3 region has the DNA TGTGCCAGCAGTACCTGGACAGGGGGGTTACAAGAGACCCAGTACTTC.

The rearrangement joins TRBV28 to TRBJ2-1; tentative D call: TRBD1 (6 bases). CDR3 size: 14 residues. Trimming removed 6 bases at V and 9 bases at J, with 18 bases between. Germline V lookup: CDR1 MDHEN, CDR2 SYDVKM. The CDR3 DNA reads TGTGCCAGCAGCCCCCGGGGCTTAGGGGGTGAGCAGTTCTTC. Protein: CASSPRGLGGEQFF. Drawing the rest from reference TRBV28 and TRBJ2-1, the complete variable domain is DVKVTQSSRYLVKRTGEKVFLECVQDMDHENMFWYRQDPGLGLRLIYFSYDVKMKEKGDIPEGYSVSREKKERFSLILESASTNQTSMYLCASSPRGLGGEQFFGPGTRLTVL.

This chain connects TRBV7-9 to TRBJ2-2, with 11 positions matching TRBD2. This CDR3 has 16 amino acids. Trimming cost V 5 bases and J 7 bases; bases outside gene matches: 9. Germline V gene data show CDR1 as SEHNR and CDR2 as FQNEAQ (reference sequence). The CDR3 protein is CASSQTSGTTNGELFF. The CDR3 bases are TGTGCCAGCAGCCAGACTAGCGGGACCACGAACGGGGAGCTGTTTTTT.

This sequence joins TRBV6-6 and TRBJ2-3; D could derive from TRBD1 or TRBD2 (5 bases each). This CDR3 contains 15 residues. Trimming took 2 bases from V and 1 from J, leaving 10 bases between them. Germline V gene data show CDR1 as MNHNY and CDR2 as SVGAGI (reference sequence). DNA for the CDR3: TGTGCCAGCAGTTACCTCGAGGGGCGCACAGATACGCAGTATTTT. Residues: CASSYLEGRTDTQYF.

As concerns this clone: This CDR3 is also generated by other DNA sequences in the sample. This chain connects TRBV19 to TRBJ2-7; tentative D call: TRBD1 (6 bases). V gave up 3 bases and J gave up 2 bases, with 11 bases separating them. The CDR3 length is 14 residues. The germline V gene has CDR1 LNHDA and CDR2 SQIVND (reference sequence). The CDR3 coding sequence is TGTGCCAGTAGTATCGGCAGGGGAGCCTACGAGCAGTACTTC. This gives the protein CASSIGRGAYEQYF.

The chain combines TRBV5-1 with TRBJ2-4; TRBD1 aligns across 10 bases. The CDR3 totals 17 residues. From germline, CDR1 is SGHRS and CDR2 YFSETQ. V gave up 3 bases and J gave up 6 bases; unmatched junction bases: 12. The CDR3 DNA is TGCGCCAGCAGCTCGGGACAGGGGTTTAACCTGGGAAACATTCAGTACTTC. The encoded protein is CASSSGQGFNLGNIQYF.

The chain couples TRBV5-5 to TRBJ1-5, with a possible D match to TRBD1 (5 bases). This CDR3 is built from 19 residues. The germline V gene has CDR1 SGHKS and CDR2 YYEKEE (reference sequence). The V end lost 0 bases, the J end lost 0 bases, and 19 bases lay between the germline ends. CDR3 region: CASSLVAGPKSHSNQPQHF. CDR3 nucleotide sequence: TGTGCCAGCAGCTTGGTCGCGGGACCTAAGTCCCATAGCAATCAGCCCCAGCATTTT.

The CDR3 DNA sequence: TGTGCCAGCAACCGACTAGCGGGACGGAACTACAATGAGCAGTTCTTC. Translated, it gives CASNRLAGRNYNEQFF. J is TRBJ2-1 and V is TRBV2; 11 positions match TRBD2. CDR3 length: 16 amino acids. V gave up 7 bases and J gave up 3 bases; unmatched junction bases: 8. In germline, CDR1 is SNHLY, CDR2 FYNNEI.

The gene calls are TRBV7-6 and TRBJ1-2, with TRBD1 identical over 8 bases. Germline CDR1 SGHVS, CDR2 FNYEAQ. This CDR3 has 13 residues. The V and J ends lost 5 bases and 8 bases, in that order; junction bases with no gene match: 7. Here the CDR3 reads CASSADREGGYTF. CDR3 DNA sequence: TGTGCCAGCAGCGCGGACAGGGAAGGGGGCTACACCTTC. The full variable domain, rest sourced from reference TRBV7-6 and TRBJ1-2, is GAGVSQSPRYKVTKRGQDVALRCDPISGHVSLYWYRQALGQGPEFLTYFNYEAQQDKSGLPNDRFSAERPEGSISTLTIQRTEQRDSAMYRCASSADREGGYTFGSGTRLTVV.

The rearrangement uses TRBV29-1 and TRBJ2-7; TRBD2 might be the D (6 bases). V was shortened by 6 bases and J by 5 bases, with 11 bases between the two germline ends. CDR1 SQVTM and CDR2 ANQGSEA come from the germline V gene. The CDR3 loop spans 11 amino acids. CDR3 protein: CSVLTRNEQYF. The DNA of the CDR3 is TGCAGCGTCCTGACTAGAAACGAGCAGTACTTC.

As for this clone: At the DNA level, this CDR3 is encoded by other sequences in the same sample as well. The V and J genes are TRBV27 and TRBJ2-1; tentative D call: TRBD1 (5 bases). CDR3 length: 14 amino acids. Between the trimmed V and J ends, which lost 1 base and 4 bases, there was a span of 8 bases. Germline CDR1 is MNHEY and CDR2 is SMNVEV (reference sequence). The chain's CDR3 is CASSLLRGYNEQFF. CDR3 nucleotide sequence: TGTGCCAGCAGTTTATTAAGGGGATACAATGAGCAGTTCTTC.

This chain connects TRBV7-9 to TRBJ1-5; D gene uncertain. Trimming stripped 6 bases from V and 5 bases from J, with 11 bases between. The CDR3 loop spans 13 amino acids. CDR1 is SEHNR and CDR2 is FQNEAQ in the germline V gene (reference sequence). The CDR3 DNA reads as TGTGCCAGCAGTGTTGCTTACGATCAGCCCCAGCATTTT. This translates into CASSVAYDQPQHF.

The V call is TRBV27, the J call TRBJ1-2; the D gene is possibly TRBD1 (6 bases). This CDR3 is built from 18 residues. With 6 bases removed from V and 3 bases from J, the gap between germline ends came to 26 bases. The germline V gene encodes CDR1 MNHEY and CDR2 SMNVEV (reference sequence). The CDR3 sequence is CASSVNEATGRKDYGYTF. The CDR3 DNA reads TGTGCCAGCAGCGTAAACGAGGCTACAGGGAGAAAGGACTATGGCTACACCTTC.

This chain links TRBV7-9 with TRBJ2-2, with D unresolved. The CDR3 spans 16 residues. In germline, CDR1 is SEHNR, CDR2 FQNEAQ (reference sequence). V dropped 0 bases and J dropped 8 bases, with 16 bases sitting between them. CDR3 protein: CASSLAFRPSGGELFF. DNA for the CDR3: TGTGCCAGCAGCTTAGCGTTTAGGCCGTCTGGAGGGGAGCTGTTTTTT.

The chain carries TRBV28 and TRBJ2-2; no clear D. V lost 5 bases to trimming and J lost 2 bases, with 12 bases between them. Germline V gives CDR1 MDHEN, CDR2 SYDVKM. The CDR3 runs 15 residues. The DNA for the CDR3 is TGTGCCAGCAGTGCCGAAAGCATCAACACCGGGGAGCTGTTTTTT. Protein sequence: CASSAESINTGELFF.

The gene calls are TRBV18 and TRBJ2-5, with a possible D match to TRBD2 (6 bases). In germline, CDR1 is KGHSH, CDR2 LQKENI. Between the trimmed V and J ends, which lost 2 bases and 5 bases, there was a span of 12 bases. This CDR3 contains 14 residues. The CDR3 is CASSPREVTETQYF. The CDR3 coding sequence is TGTGCCAGCTCACCAAGGGAGGTCACGGAGACCCAGTACTTC. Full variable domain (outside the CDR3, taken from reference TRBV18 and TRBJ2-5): NAGVMQNPRHLVRRRGQEARLRCSPMKGHSHVYWYRQLPEEGLKFMVYLQKENIIDESGMPKERFSAEFPKEGPSILRIQQVVRGDSAAYFCASSPREVTETQYFGPGTRLLVL.

CDR3 sequence reads: CASSLLPLGYNEQFF. For the CDR3, the DNA is TGTGCCAGCAGTCTCCTACCCCTTGGCTACAATGAGCAGTTCTTC. The chain is built from TRBV27 and TRBJ2-1; no clear D. The CDR3 extends over 15 amino acids. Germline V gene lookup returns CDR1 MNHEY and CDR2 SMNVEV (reference sequence). The V gene lost 5 bases and the J gene lost 3 bases, with 14 bases spanning the gap.

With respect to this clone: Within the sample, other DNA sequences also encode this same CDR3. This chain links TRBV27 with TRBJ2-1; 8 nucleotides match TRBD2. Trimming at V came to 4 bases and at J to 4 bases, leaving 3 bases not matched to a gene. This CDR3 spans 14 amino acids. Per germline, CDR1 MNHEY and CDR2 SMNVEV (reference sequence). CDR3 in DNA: TGTGCCAGCAGTTCGGGAGGGCCTTACAATGAGCAGTTCTTC. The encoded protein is CASSSGGPYNEQFF.

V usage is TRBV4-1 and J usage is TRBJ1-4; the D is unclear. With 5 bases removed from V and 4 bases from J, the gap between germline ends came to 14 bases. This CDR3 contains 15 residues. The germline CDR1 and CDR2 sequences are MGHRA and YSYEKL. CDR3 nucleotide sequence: TGCGCCAGCAGCAATAAAGAACAGTATAATGAAAAACTGTTTTTT. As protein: CASSNKEQYNEKLFF.